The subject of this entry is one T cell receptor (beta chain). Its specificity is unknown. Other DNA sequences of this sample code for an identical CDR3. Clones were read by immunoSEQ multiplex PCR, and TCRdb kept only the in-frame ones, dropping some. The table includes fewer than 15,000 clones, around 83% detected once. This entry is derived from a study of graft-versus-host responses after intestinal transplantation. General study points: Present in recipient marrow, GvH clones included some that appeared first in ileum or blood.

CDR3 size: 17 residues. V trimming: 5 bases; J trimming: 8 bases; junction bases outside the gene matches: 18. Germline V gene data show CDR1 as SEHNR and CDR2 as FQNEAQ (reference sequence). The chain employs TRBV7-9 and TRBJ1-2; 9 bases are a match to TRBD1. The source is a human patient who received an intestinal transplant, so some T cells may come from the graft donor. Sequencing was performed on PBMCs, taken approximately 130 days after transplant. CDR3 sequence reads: CASSLDRGALRGGGYTF. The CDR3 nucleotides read TGTGCCAGCAGCCTGGACAGGGGCGCCCTTAGAGGCGGGGGCTACACCTTC.